This entry concerns a single TCR beta chain. What it binds is unknown. The record originates from a study of response to subunit inactivated influenza vaccine. Study-wide results and limits: The authors put forward the suggestion that each seasonal influenza vaccination may bring in only a limited number of new T cells.

The V gene lost 1 base and the J gene lost 6 bases, with 10 bases spanning the gap. CDR1 and CDR2 (germline): LGHNA, YSLEER. CDR3 length equals 13 residues. TCRdb reprocessed the RT-PCR reads with MiXCR, giving one entry per CDR3 protein. Of roughly 520,000 distinct CDR3 sequences in the sample, around 25% were seen once. The TCR comes from a man in his fifties or sixties who received an inactivated influenza vaccine. The sequences come from CD4+ T cells sorted from PBMCs, collected 4 to 6 days after vaccination. The gene calls are TRBV4-3 and TRBJ2-7; no reliable D call. This chain's CDR3 is CASSQGGRLEQYF. CDR3 nucleotides: TGCGCCAGCAGCCAAGGCGGCCGGCTCGAGCAGTACTTC.